The table lists the clone carrying this TCR beta chain with a few counts. The data are from a study of human T cells and chemical hapten exposure. Time point specified: patch test 1, 2 weeks after DPC sensitization. Treatment denoted: therapeutic diphenylcyclopropenone sensitization with weekly scalp DPC. Blood sampling preceded each patch test application. V lost 0 bases and J 2 bases, leaving 11 bases between the germline ends. The germline V gene has CDR1 LNHNV and CDR2 YYDKDF (reference sequence). CDR3 length equals 16 residues. As the library was built, unique molecular identifiers were attached to individual cDNA molecules. Using its own MiXCR run on the RACE reads, TCRdb lists one record per CDR3 protein. The table shows approximately 74,000 distinct CDR3 sequences, with approximately 32% occurring only once.

The chain links TRBV15 to TRBJ1-5, with D uncertain. The sequence derives from a man in his forties or fifties with alopecia areata. Some clones in this sample may be carry-over from other donors' samples. Sample: whole blood, taken in connection with sensitization to the hapten diphenylcyclopropenone (DPC). The DNA of the CDR3 is TGTGCCACCAGCAGAGACCTGCGGGGTGGCAATCAGCCCCAGCATTTT. It encodes CATSRDLRGGNQPQHF.